The 20 T cell receptor beta chains reported below all come from one sample, sequenced in a study of early T cells in non-severe SARS-CoV-2 infection. TCRdb itself ran the 5' RACE reads through MiXCR, one entry per CDR3 protein. This repertoire shows about 41,000 distinct CDR3 sequences, approximately 10% found once; its top ten account for about 9.6%. Material for sequencing was whole blood. The origin of the receptors is an adult who was a healthcare worker with PCR-confirmed SARS-CoV-2 infection or an uninfected control (not recorded which).

V and J are TRBV10-3 and TRBJ1-1; D is undetermined. Germline CDR1 is ENHRY and CDR2 is SYGVKD. The CDR3 runs to 12 residues. The V gene lost 4 bases and the J gene lost 4 bases, with 7 bases spanning the gap. The CDR3 coding sequence is TGTGCCATCAGTGGGATGGGCACTGAAGCTTTCTTT. Translation gives CAISGMGTEAFF.

The rearrangement uses TRBV12-3 or TRBV12-4 and TRBJ2-7, with 10 positions matching TRBD1. The CDR3 is made up of 15 amino acids. V lost 5 bases, J lost 3 bases, and 7 bases stayed unmatched. CDR3 bases: TGTGCCAGCAGTCCCGGGACAGGGGAGCGCTACGAGCAGTACTTC. Protein: CASSPGTGERYEQYF.

V gene TRBV9 combines with J gene TRBJ2-1; 8 nucleotides line up with TRBD1. The CDR3 totals 16 residues. Losses at the gene ends were 1 base for V and 7 bases for J; bases not matched to a gene: 10. CDR1 SGDLS and CDR2 YYNGEE come from the germline V gene. In nucleotides, the CDR3 is TGTGCCAGCAGCGTAAAGGGGACAGGTTGGGGGAATGAGCAGTTCTTC. Protein sequence: CASSVKGTGWGNEQFF.

The sample holds a few counts of this clonotype. This chain joins TRBV7-9 and TRBJ1-2; D is perhaps TRBD1 (5 bases). CDR3 length: 14 residues. Looked up from germline, CDR1 is SEHNR and CDR2 is FQNEAQ (reference sequence). V was shortened by 1 base and J by 6 bases, with 12 bases between the two germline ends. The CDR3: CASSLGQGTNGYTF. CDR3 nucleotides: TGTGCCAGCAGCTTAGGGCAGGGCACAAATGGCTACACCTTC.

The J gene is TRBJ2-5, the V gene TRBV6-5, with D possibly TRBD1 on 6 matching bases. This CDR3 is built from 13 residues. V was cut by 7 bases and J by 5 bases, with 14 bases left in between. The germline V gene encodes CDR1 MNHEY and CDR2 SVGAGI. Here the CDR3 DNA reads TGTGCCAGCACTACCACAGGGCGGGAGACCCAGTACTTC. Its protein is CASTTTGRETQYF.

This clonotype turned up a few times. The chain couples TRBV3-1 to TRBJ1-1; possible D gene TRBD1, 6 bases. The CDR3 covers 20 residues. Germline CDR1 and CDR2: LGHDT and YNNKEL (reference sequence). The ends were cut back, 1 base at V and 0 bases at J, with 24 bases in the middle. This CDR3 is CASSQGTLGRGKQVNTEAFF. The CDR3 DNA sequence: TGTGCCAGCAGCCAAGGGACCTTGGGGAGGGGGAAGCAGGTGAACACTGAAGCTTTCTTT.

The J gene is TRBJ1-1, the V gene TRBV7-2; TRBD1 might be the D (5 bases). Trimming took off 6 bases at V and 1 base at J, with 15 bases between the two ends. Germline CDR1 and CDR2: SGHTA and FQGNSA. The CDR3 runs to 15 residues. The CDR3 region is CASRNRVTENTEAFF. The CDR3 DNA reads TGTGCCAGCAGAAATAGGGTGACAGAGAACACTGAAGCTTTCTTT. The full variable domain, with the rest looked up from reference TRBV7-2 and TRBJ1-1, is GAGVSQSPSNKVTEKGKDVELRCDPISGHTALYWYRQSLGQGLEFLIYFQGNSAPDKSGLPSDRFSAERTGGSVSTLTIQRTQQEDSAVYLCASRNRVTENTEAFFGQGTRLTVV.

This clonotype was recorded a few times. The V gene is TRBV24-1, the J gene TRBJ2-7; no firm D call. The CDR3 sequence is 14 residues long. Looked up from germline, CDR1 is KGHDR and CDR2 is SFDVKD. Between the trimmed V and J ends, which lost 4 bases and 0 bases, there was a span of 9 bases. The CDR3 reads CATSEAGSSYEQYF. CDR3 bases: TGTGCCACCAGTGAGGCCGGGTCCTCCTACGAGCAGTACTTC.

Comments on this clonotype: A read error may account for a junction end that differs from germline. The rearrangement links TRBV12-5 to TRBJ2-7; maybe TRBD2 (6 bases). The length of the CDR3 is 9 residues. From germline, CDR1 is LGHNT and CDR2 FRNRAP. The DNA for the CDR3 is TGTGCTAGTGGTTTGCGGAGGGAGTTC. As protein: CASGLRREF.

This clonotype was recorded at least ten times. This chain uses TRBV18 with TRBJ1-1; 7 bases fit TRBD1. Germline trimming cut 3 bases from V and 1 base from J; bases unmatched to any gene: 2. This CDR3 has 14 amino acids. The germline gives CDR1 KGHSH, CDR2 LQKENI. CDR3 coding DNA: TGTGCCAGCTCACCGCGGACAGGGAACACTGAAGCTTTCTTT. Translating gives CASSPRTGNTEAFF.

This clonotype has ten or more counts. The CDR3 spells CASTSGGSNQPQHF. The CDR3 DNA follows: TGTGCCAGCACCTCCGGGGGCAGCAATCAGCCCCAGCATTTT. The chain employs TRBV6-5 and TRBJ1-5, with D possibly TRBD1 on 6 matching bases. V gave up 7 bases and J gave up 1 base, with 11 bases separating them. The length of the CDR3 is 14 residues. Germline V gives CDR1 MNHEY, CDR2 SVGAGI.

This clonotype occurred a few times. The V gene is TRBV9, the J gene TRBJ2-3, with D perhaps matching TRBD1 (6 bases). The CDR3 extends over 14 amino acids. Trimming removed 1 base at V and 2 bases at J, with 8 bases between. Germline V gene data show CDR1 as SGDLS and CDR2 as YYNGEE. In nucleotides, the CDR3 is TGTGCCAGCAGCGTAAAGGGGGACACAGATACGCAGTATTTT. It codes for CASSVKGDTDTQYF.

This clonotype was counted between two and nine times. The V call is TRBV7-2, the J call TRBJ1-2; possible D gene TRBD1, 6 bases. Deletions cut 6 bases from V and 4 bases from J, with 18 bases between. The CDR3 spans 15 residues. Looked up from germline, CDR1 is SGHTA and CDR2 is FQGNSA. The CDR3 loop reads CASSFGPQGPYGYTF. The DNA for the CDR3 is TGTGCCAGCAGTTTTGGACCACAGGGTCCCTATGGCTACACCTTC.

The table lists this clonotype with many counts. The chain employs TRBV29-1 and TRBJ1-1; TRBD1 might be the D (6 bases). The length of the CDR3 is 12 residues. Trimming left V 5 bases short and J 7 bases short, with 14 bases between. Germline assignment: CDR1 SQVTM and CDR2 ANQGSEA. The DNA for the CDR3 is TGCAGCGTTACCCGGGGGGCGATTGAAGCTTTCTTT. It codes for CSVTRGAIEAFF.

This clonotype was picked up many times. The V call is TRBV14, the J call TRBJ2-5; possible D gene TRBD1, 6 bases. Germline V CDR1 and CDR2: SGHDN, FVKESK. The CDR3 extends over 15 amino acids. The V end was cut by 4 bases, the J end by 4 bases, with 16 bases between. CDR3 nucleotides: TGTGCCAGCAGCCGCACAGGGTCATATGCAGAGACCCAGTACTTC. This gives the protein CASSRTGSYAETQYF.

Many counts were recorded for this clonotype. The chain joins TRBV20-1 to TRBJ1-2; D remains unclear. The CDR3 length is 12 residues. Trimming stripped 0 bases from V and 7 bases from J, with 9 bases between. Germline V CDR1 and CDR2: DFQATT, SNEGSKA (reference sequence). The CDR3 spells CSARDLVRGYTF. The CDR3 DNA follows: TGCAGTGCTAGAGATCTTGTGCGTGGCTACACCTTC.

In this sample, this clonotype turned up many times. DNA of the CDR3: TGTGCCAGCAGCTCCTACACTGAAGCTTTCTTT. The encoded protein is CASSSYTEAFF. The chain couples TRBV5-6 to TRBJ1-1; D unresolved. The CDR3 is 11 residues long. Deletions cut 3 bases from V and 3 bases from J, with 3 bases between. Germline loops: CDR1 SGHDT, CDR2 YYEEEE.

The rearrangement joins TRBV24-1 to TRBJ1-4, with D unresolved. This CDR3 region has 13 residues. In germline, CDR1 is KGHDR, CDR2 SFDVKD. The germline V and J ends were trimmed by 4 bases and 8 bases, with 10 bases remaining between them. CDR3 amino acids: CATSDPNDEKLFF. The CDR3 bases are TGTGCCACCAGTGACCCGAATGACGAAAAACTGTTTTTT.

This clonotype was seen repeatedly, ten times or more. The J gene is TRBJ2-2, the V gene TRBV9, with a possible D match to TRBD1 (6 bases). Germline loops: CDR1 SGDLS, CDR2 YYNGEE. The CDR3 contains 17 residues. Deletions cut 0 bases from V and 5 bases from J, with 17 bases between. This CDR3 is CASSVAVGGRVTGELFF. CDR3 DNA sequence: TGTGCCAGCAGCGTAGCTGTAGGGGGAAGAGTAACCGGGGAGCTGTTTTTT.

This clonotype was seen only a few times. The chain combines TRBV11-2 with TRBJ2-6; the match to TRBD1 covers 9 bases. V dropped 3 bases and J dropped 4; count of bases not matched to a gene: 4. Germline-derived CDR1 and CDR2 are SGHAT and FQNNGV. This CDR3 is 16 amino acids long. The DNA of the CDR3 is TGTGCCAGCAGCTTCGGACAGGGGAGAGGGGCCAACGTCCTGACTTTC. This sequence encodes CASSFGQGRGANVLTF.